These 27 T cell receptor beta chains came from one sample sequenced in a study of cytomegalovirus exposure and HLA in healthy donors. Data came from immunoSEQ multiplex PCR; TCRdb stores just in-frame clones and leaves some out. The table includes fewer than 250,000 clones, around 78% detected once. Sequenced sample: PBMCs. The receptors were gathered from a woman younger than 30 in good health and CMV-seronegative.

The genes are TRBV30 and TRBJ1-2; D is perhaps TRBD1 (5 bases). This CDR3 has 15 residues. Trimming took 2 bases from V and 3 from J, leaving 16 bases between them. Per the germline V gene, CDR1 is GTSNPN and CDR2 is SVGIG (reference sequence). CDR3 in DNA: TGTGCCTGGAGTTCGCTTCGGTGGGGGGACTATGGCTACACCTTC. This translates into CAWSSLRWGDYGYTF.

The chain couples TRBV29-1 to TRBJ2-1, with D possibly matching TRBD2 (5 bases). V shed 2 bases and J shed 7 bases, with 9 bases lying between them. The germline CDR1 and CDR2 sequences are SQVTM and ANQGSEA. This CDR3 region has 12 residues. The CDR3 DNA reads as TGCAGCGTTGAATATGGCGGGAATGAGCAGTTCTTC. Protein: CSVEYGGNEQFF.

This chain uses TRBV30 with TRBJ1-4; 8 positions agree with TRBD1. There are 15 residues in the CDR3. The J segment lost 0 bases and the V segment lost 4 bases, leaving 4 bases of the junction unmatched. CDR1 and CDR2 from the germline V gene are GTSNPN and SVGIG (reference sequence). CDR3 nucleotides: TGTGCCTGGAACAGGGGGATTGCAACTAATGAAAAACTGTTTTTT. Translated, it gives CAWNRGIATNEKLFF.

For the CDR3, the DNA is TGTGCCAGCAGCCAAGATCGACTAGCGGGAGTTAACGGGGAGCTGTTTTTT. Translating gives CASSQDRLAGVNGELFF. The gene calls are TRBV4-2 and TRBJ2-2, with 12 nucleotides matching TRBD2. V gave up 0 bases and J gave up 7 bases; unmatched junction bases: 6. Germline values: CDR1 LGHNA, CDR2 YNFKEQ. The CDR3 runs 17 residues.

This chain uses TRBV27 with TRBJ1-1, with TRBD1 matching over 9 bases. After removal of 10 bases from V and 5 bases from J, the junction contained 8 bases not matched to a gene. This CDR3 has 13 amino acids. Germline CDR1 reads MNHEY; CDR2 reads SMNVEV (reference sequence). CDR3 sequence: CATTTGGGTEAFF. The CDR3 coding sequence is TGTGCCACCACGACAGGGGGAGGGACTGAAGCTTTCTTT.

The V gene is TRBV4-2, the J gene TRBJ2-5; 7 nucleotides agree with TRBD1. Looked up from germline, CDR1 is LGHNA and CDR2 is YNFKEQ. Trimming at V came to 3 bases and at J to 2 bases, leaving 3 bases not matched to a gene. The CDR3 is made up of 14 amino acids. CDR3 residues: CASSHPGQQETQYF. Written as DNA, the CDR3 is TGTGCCAGCAGCCACCCGGGACAGCAAGAGACCCAGTACTTC.

The chain has TRBV5-1 and TRBJ1-3; D remains unclear. Germline loops: CDR1 SGHRS, CDR2 YFSETQ. The CDR3 runs to 15 residues. Trimming cost V 4 bases and J 4 bases, with 15 bases left between them. Written as DNA, the CDR3 is TGCGCCAGCAGCCGAGATCCGGGCGGAGGAAACACCATATATTTT. Its translation: CASSRDPGGGNTIYF.

V usage is TRBV9 and J usage is TRBJ1-3; 7 bases are a match to TRBD1. Trimming cost V 3 bases and J 8 bases; bases outside gene matches: 5. The germline CDR1 and CDR2 sequences are SGDLS and YYNGEE. This CDR3 has 13 residues. The CDR3 is CASSAGTADTIYF. CDR3 coding DNA: TGTGCCAGCAGCGCGGGGACAGCCGACACCATATATTTT.

The chain employs TRBV2 and TRBJ2-3; TRBD1 matches at 9 bases. Trimming removed 7 bases from V and 3 bases from J; junction bases left unmatched: 11. Germline loops: CDR1 SNHLY, CDR2 FYNNEI. The CDR3 is made up of 16 amino acids. The DNA for the CDR3 is TGTGCCAGCAATTCCGGGACAGGGTTTGCGACAGATACGCAGTATTTT. The encoded protein is CASNSGTGFATDTQYF.

The J gene is TRBJ2-7, the V gene TRBV19; TRBD1 or TRBD2 may be the D gene (5 bases each). The CDR3 loop spans 17 amino acids. Germline lookup yields CDR1 LNHDA and CDR2 SQIVND (reference sequence). V shed 3 bases and J shed 3 bases, with 21 bases lying between them. The CDR3 DNA sequence: TGTGCCAGTAGTATGTGGGACCCAGGGACGCCCTACTACGAGCAGTACTTC. Translating gives CASSMWDPGTPYYEQYF.

This sequence joins TRBV6-4 and TRBJ2-7; possible D gene TRBD1, 5 bases. From germline, CDR1 is MRHNA and CDR2 SNTAGT. This CDR3 contains 14 residues. V lost 9 bases to trimming and J lost 1 base, with 16 bases between them. CDR3 DNA sequence: TGTGCCAGACCCTCGCTGAAGGGGTCCTACGAGCAGTACTTC. It specifies CARPSLKGSYEQYF.

The V and J genes are TRBV28 and TRBJ2-7, with D unclear. The CDR3 is 12 residues long. The germline gives CDR1 MDHEN, CDR2 SYDVKM. Trimming stripped 3 bases from V and 4 bases from J, with 7 bases between. CDR3: CASSFGLYEQYF. The CDR3 DNA reads as TGTGCCAGCAGTTTCGGGCTTTACGAGCAGTACTTC.

The V call is TRBV11-1, the J call TRBJ2-5; tentatively, D is TRBD1 (5 bases). CDR3 size: 14 residues. Germline V lookup: CDR1 SGHAT, CDR2 FQDESV (reference sequence). V lost 5 bases and J lost 1, with 11 bases in between. Here the CDR3 reads CASSPGQGQETQYF. CDR3 bases: TGTGCCAGCAGCCCCGGGCAGGGCCAAGAGACCCAGTACTTC.

V usage is TRBV5-6 and J usage is TRBJ2-7; no firm D call. The CDR3 is 12 amino acids. From germline, CDR1 is SGHDT and CDR2 YYEEEE. V dropped 4 bases and J dropped 3 bases, with 8 bases sitting between them. CDR3 loop: CASSDDNYEQYF. In nucleotides, the CDR3 is TGTGCCAGCAGCGATGACAACTACGAGCAGTACTTC.

The CDR3 DNA is TGCGCCAGCAGCCAAGTGGCAACAGGGGGTGTCGATGGCTACACCTTC. Translated, it gives CASSQVATGGVDGYTF. The chain couples TRBV4-1 to TRBJ1-2; 8 positions match TRBD1. Germline V gives CDR1 MGHRA, CDR2 YSYEKL. The junction had 10 bases not matched to a gene; V was cut back by 1 base and J by 6 bases. CDR3 size: 16 residues.

This clone was seen only a few times. J is TRBJ2-1 and V is TRBV6-5, with D hard to call. Trimming stripped 9 bases from V and 6 bases from J, with 18 bases between. The CDR3 extends over 14 amino acids. Germline V lookup: CDR1 MNHEY, CDR2 SVGAGI. CDR3 in DNA: TGTGCCAGTCAACCTGGGTCCCTGCGCAATGAGCAGTTCTTC. This codes for CASQPGSLRNEQFF.

The chain has TRBV10-3 and TRBJ1-6; no clear D gene. There are 12 residues in the CDR3. The V and J ends lost 3 bases and 9 bases respectively, with 6 bases between them. CDR1 and CDR2 from the germline V gene are ENHRY and SYGVKD. CDR3 sequence: CAISDLGSPLHF. CDR3 DNA: TGTGCCATCAGTGATCTGGGTTCACCCCTCCACTTT.

The V gene is TRBV11-2, the J gene TRBJ2-1, with 9 nucleotides matching TRBD1. Germline V lookup: CDR1 SGHAT, CDR2 FQNNGV. This CDR3 spans 15 amino acids. V shed 5 bases, J shed 4 bases, and the junction held 6 bases outside the gene matches. In DNA form, the CDR3 reads TGTGCCAGCAGCCCCGGGACAGGGATATACAATGAGCAGTTCTTC. It translates to CASSPGTGIYNEQFF.

The chain recombines TRBV19 with TRBJ2-7; D is undetermined. The germline V gene encodes CDR1 LNHDA and CDR2 SQIVND (reference sequence). This CDR3 region has 13 residues. Trimming cost V 1 base and J 4 bases, with 8 bases left between them. The CDR3 here is CASSIARQYEQYF. For the CDR3, the DNA is TGTGCCAGTAGTATAGCCCGGCAGTACGAGCAGTACTTC.

CDR3 loop: CASSLGTGDGYTF. CDR3 nucleotide sequence: TGTGCCAGCAGCTTGGGGACAGGGGACGGCTACACCTTC. The V and J genes are TRBV7-9 and TRBJ1-2, with 10 bases lining up with TRBD1. The CDR3 extends over 13 amino acids. V shed 3 bases, J shed 8 bases, and the junction held 3 bases outside the gene matches. CDR1 and CDR2 (germline): SEHNR, FQNEAQ (reference sequence). Looking up the rest from reference TRBV7-9 and TRBJ1-2 gives the full variable domain: DTGVSQNPRHKITKRGQNVTFRCDPISEHNRLYWYRQTLGQGPEFLTYFQNEAQLEKSRLLSDRFSAERPKGSFSTLEIQRTEQGDSAMYLCASSLGTGDGYTFGSGTRLTVV.

This chain joins TRBV5-1 and TRBJ1-1; 7 positions agree with TRBD1. The germline gives CDR1 SGHRS, CDR2 YFSETQ. The CDR3 consists of 14 residues. Trimming cost V 0 bases and J 3 bases; bases outside gene matches: 2. CDR3 residues: CASSLGQGHTEAFF. The CDR3 DNA sequence: TGCGCCAGCAGCTTGGGACAGGGCCACACTGAAGCTTTCTTT. Combining the CDR3 with reference TRBV5-1 and TRBJ1-1 gives the whole variable domain KAGVTQTPRYLIKTRGQQVTLSCSPISGHRSVSWYQQTPGQGLQFLFEYFSETQRNKGNFPGRFSGRQFSNSRSEMNVSTLELGDSALYLCASSLGQGHTEAFFGQGTRLTVV.

The rearrangement links TRBV19 to TRBJ1-5; no clear D gene. CDR1 is LNHDA, CDR2 SQIVND, per germline (reference sequence). V shed 1 base and J shed 7 bases, with 5 bases lying between them. The CDR3 has 12 residues. The CDR3 DNA sequence: TGTGCCAGTAGTATAGTTGGCCAGCCCCAGCATTTT. Translation: CASSIVGQPQHF.

The chain combines TRBV10-1 with TRBJ1-1; D remains unclear. Germline V CDR1 and CDR2: WNHNN, SYGVQD (reference sequence). The CDR3 length is 13 residues. With 5 bases removed from V and 3 bases from J, the gap between germline ends came to 10 bases. CDR3 sequence (DNA): TGCGCCAGCAGTCGGCTTATGGACACTGAAGCTTTCTTT. Translated, it gives CASSRLMDTEAFF.

The chain links TRBV12-5 to TRBJ2-7; no reliable D call. With 2 bases removed from V and 0 bases from J, the gap between germline ends came to 14 bases. The length of the CDR3 is 16 residues. Germline assignment: CDR1 LGHNT and CDR2 FRNRAP. CDR3 bases: TGTGCTAGTGGTTTGCCGGACGCAACCCCCTCCTACGAGCAGTACTTC. It translates to CASGLPDATPSYEQYF.

About this clone itself: The same CDR3 can be traced to other DNA sequences in this sample. The V and J genes are TRBV5-1 and TRBJ1-2; D remains ambiguous. V gave up 0 bases and J gave up 0 bases, with 3 bases separating them. This CDR3 region has 13 residues. Germline-derived CDR1 and CDR2 are SGHRS and YFSETQ. CDR3 sequence (DNA): TGCGCCAGCAGCTTGGGAACTAACTATGGCTACACCTTC. As protein: CASSLGTNYGYTF.

This sequence joins TRBV4-2 and TRBJ2-2, with 8 bases identical to TRBD2. Germline CDR1 LGHNA, CDR2 YNFKEQ. The CDR3 consists of 17 residues. J gave up 1 base and V 0 bases, and 4 bases lay outside the gene matches. DNA for the CDR3: TGTGCCAGCAGCCAAGACCCCAGCGGGAGGAACACCGGGGAGCTGTTTTTT. It specifies CASSQDPSGRNTGELFF.

This chain links TRBV6-6 with TRBJ1-2, with TRBD1 identical over 7 bases. From germline, CDR1 is MNHNY and CDR2 SVGAGI (reference sequence). The CDR3 has 16 residues. Trimming cost V 0 bases and J 7 bases; bases outside gene matches: 11. This CDR3 reads CASSYSKQGDFGGYTF. CDR3 bases: TGTGCCAGCAGTTACTCGAAGCAGGGGGACTTTGGTGGCTACACCTTC.